Listed here are 17 T cell receptor beta chains from one sample, sequenced in a study of blood T cell repertoires in COVID-19. The table came from immunoSEQ multiplex PCR; TCRdb's copy has only in-frame clones and leaves some out. The table includes 200,000 to 250,000 clones, less than 90% detected once. Sequenced sample: peripheral blood. All receptors derive from a woman between 65 and 79 years old with active or convalescent COVID-19.

CDR3 residues: CASSPGQGAEGYTF. The CDR3 nucleotides are TGCGCCAGCAGCCCAGGACAGGGGGCGGAAGGCTACACCTTC. This sequence joins TRBV5-1 and TRBJ1-2; 11 bases match TRBD1. Per the germline V gene, CDR1 is SGHRS and CDR2 is YFSETQ. V trimming: 4 bases; J trimming: 8 bases; junction bases outside the gene matches: 7. CDR3 length equals 14 residues. The full variable domain, with the rest looked up from reference TRBV5-1 and TRBJ1-2, is KAGVTQTPRYLIKTRGQQVTLSCSPISGHRSVSWYQQTPGQGLQFLFEYFSETQRNKGNFPGRFSGRQFSNSRSEMNVSTLELGDSALYLCASSPGQGAEGYTFGSGTRLTVV.

Details on this clone: This sample also contains other DNA sequences that code for the same CDR3. V gene TRBV28 combines with J gene TRBJ2-7; no clear D gene. Germline values: CDR1 MDHEN, CDR2 SYDVKM. V was pared by 6 bases and J by 3 bases, with 9 bases between. CDR3 length equals 12 residues. CDR3 DNA: TGTGCCAGCAGAACTACCAGCTACGAGCAGTACTTC. Translated: CASRTTSYEQYF. Full variable domain (remainder filled in from reference TRBV28 and TRBJ2-7): DVKVTQSSRYLVKRTGEKVFLECVQDMDHENMFWYRQDPGLGLRLIYFSYDVKMKEKGDIPEGYSVSREKKERFSLILESASTNQTSMYLCASRTTSYEQYFGPGTRLTVT.

Remarks on this clone: Germline and junction disagree at one end, which may indicate a read error. V usage is TRBV5-5 and J usage is TRBJ2-3, with TRBD2 matching over 9 bases. CDR1 SGHKS and CDR2 YYEKEE come from the germline V gene (reference sequence). The CDR3 runs 12 residues. The CDR3 coding sequence is TGTGCCAGCAGACGAGCGGGGGGTCATGTAGTTTTT. It specifies CASRRAGGHVVF.

The genes are TRBV4-1 and TRBJ2-1, with D perhaps matching TRBD2 (7 bases). CDR1 is MGHRA, CDR2 YSYEKL, per germline. The CDR3 is made up of 14 amino acids. Trimming took off 8 bases at V and 6 bases at J, with 17 bases between the two ends. CDR3 residues: CASRWGGAVNEQFF. The CDR3 DNA is TGCGCCAGCCGATGGGGGGGGGCAGTCAATGAGCAGTTCTTC.

In its sample, this clone was seen once. This chain links TRBV7-2 with TRBJ1-2; D uncertain. V was pared by 3 bases and J by 5 bases, with 7 bases between. Germline values: CDR1 SGHTA, CDR2 FQGNSA. The CDR3 totals 12 residues. The CDR3 nucleotides are TGTGCCAGCAGCTTTCAGTCATATGGCTACACCTTC. Its translation: CASSFQSYGYTF.

This rearrangement joins TRBV6-5 to TRBJ2-7; no firm D call. V was cut by 2 bases and J by 3 bases, with 11 bases left in between. CDR1 and CDR2 from the germline V gene are MNHEY and SVGAGI. The CDR3 loop spans 14 amino acids. CDR3 nucleotides: TGTGCCAGCAGTTACGCGGCCTTAGGCTACGAGCAGTACTTC. Translation: CASSYAALGYEQYF.

This CDR3 reads CASSPRYSSYNEQFF. The CDR3 DNA is TGTGCCAGCAGTCCCCGCTACTCCTCCTACAATGAGCAGTTCTTC. This chain links TRBV3-1 (or the pseudogene TRBV3-2) with TRBJ2-1; D not certain. This CDR3 spans 15 amino acids. Trimming took 6 bases from V and 0 from J, leaving 12 bases between them. In germline, CDR1 is LGHDT, CDR2 YNNKEL (reference sequence).

The V and J genes are TRBV21-1 and TRBJ2-7; the table's D call TRBD1 went unverified against the DNA. TRBV21-1 is assigned pseudogene status. The length of the CDR3 is 16 residues. Here the CDR3 DNA reads TGTGCCAGCAGCAAAGAAGAAGACGGACAGTACTACGAGCAGTACTTC. Its protein is CASSKEEDGQYYEQYF.

This clone has a handful of counts. The chain uses TRBV6-5 and TRBJ1-1, with TRBD1 as a possible D gene (5 bases). Germline V gives CDR1 MNHEY, CDR2 SVGAGI. V lost 6 bases and J 5 bases, leaving 16 bases between the germline ends. The CDR3 consists of 14 residues. The CDR3 nucleotides are TGTGCCAGCAGGGTTGACCCTAAGGGGACTGAAGCTTTCTTT. It is translated as CASRVDPKGTEAFF.

CDR3 residues: CASKRGGTDTQYF. The CDR3, as DNA: TGTGCCAGCAAGCGGGGGGGCACAGATACGCAGTATTTT. The chain uses TRBV12-3 or TRBV12-4 and TRBJ2-3; 9 nucleotides line up with TRBD2. This CDR3 comprises 13 residues. With V trimmed by 7 bases and J by 1 base, 0 bases remained unmatched.

The chain is built from TRBV30 and TRBJ2-5; possibly TRBD2 for D (6 bases). Per the germline V gene, CDR1 is GTSNPN and CDR2 is SVGIG (reference sequence). Trimming removed 4 bases from V and 1 base from J, with 16 bases in between. CDR3 length: 15 amino acids. This CDR3 is CAWKRPGGGQETQYF. The DNA of the CDR3 is TGTGCCTGGAAAAGACCCGGGGGAGGCCAAGAGACCCAGTACTTC.

This clone was recorded only once. V is TRBV4-1 and J is TRBJ1-5; D possibly corresponds to TRBD1 (5 bases). The CDR3 sequence is 17 residues long. Germline V lookup: CDR1 MGHRA, CDR2 YSYEKL. V lost 4 bases to trimming and J lost 6 bases, with 22 bases between them. The CDR3 protein is CASSPRLLNRTSQPQHF. CDR3 bases: TGCGCCAGCAGCCCCCGTCTCTTAAACAGGACATCTCAGCCCCAGCATTTT.

V is TRBV7-9 and J is TRBJ2-5; D gene ambiguous. V lost 5 bases and J lost 0, with 19 bases in between. CDR3 length: 17 amino acids. Germline values: CDR1 SEHNR, CDR2 FQNEAQ (reference sequence). CDR3 DNA sequence: TGTGCCAGCAGCCCCCCCCTTGGCAGAAAACACCAAGAGACCCAGTACTTC. This encodes CASSPPLGRKHQETQYF. Drawing the rest from reference TRBV7-9 and TRBJ2-5, the complete variable domain is DTGVSQNPRHKITKRGQNVTFRCDPISEHNRLYWYRQTLGQGPEFLTYFQNEAQLEKSRLLSDRFSAERPKGSFSTLEIQRTEQGDSAMYLCASSPPLGRKHQETQYFGPGTRLLVL.

The rearrangement uses TRBV10-1 and TRBJ2-3, with 8 positions matching TRBD1. This CDR3 comprises 13 residues. V lost 6 bases, J lost 6 bases, and 5 bases stayed unmatched. Per germline, CDR1 WNHNN and CDR2 SYGVQD (reference sequence). CDR3 DNA sequence: TGCGCCAGCAGCGGACAGGGTGGCGATACGCAGTATTTT. Translated, it gives CASSGQGGDTQYF.

V is TRBV2 and J is TRBJ1-1, with 7 bases identical to TRBD1. V shed 5 bases, J shed 6 bases, and the junction held 9 bases outside the gene matches. Germline CDR1 and CDR2: SNHLY and FYNNEI. The CDR3 is made up of 14 amino acids. The CDR3 nucleotides are TGTGCCAGCAGTCAGGAGGGGGCGTACCCTGAAGCTTTCTTT. This gives the protein CASSQEGAYPEAFF. The full variable domain, its missing parts supplied by reference TRBV2 and TRBJ1-1, is EPEVTQTPSHQVTQMGQEVILRCVPISNHLYFYWYRQILGQKVEFLVSFYNNEISEKSEIFDDQFSVERPDGSNFTLKIRSTKLEDSAMYFCASSQEGAYPEAFFGQGTRLTVV.

The rearrangement uses TRBV6-5 and TRBJ2-7, with 7 bases that match TRBD1. Per germline, CDR1 MNHEY and CDR2 SVGAGI. The CDR3 has 14 residues. V lost 5 bases, J lost 4 bases, and 8 bases stayed unmatched. CDR3 protein: CASSPTGVLYEQYF. DNA for the CDR3: TGTGCCAGCAGTCCCACAGGGGTTCTGTACGAGCAGTACTTC.

The J gene is TRBJ1-2, the V gene TRBV28; 8 bases are shared with TRBD1. The germline V gene encodes CDR1 MDHEN and CDR2 SYDVKM. The CDR3 is 14 amino acids. V lost 6 bases, J lost 4 bases, and 7 bases stayed unmatched. The CDR3 loop is CASRSQGGRYGYTF. The CDR3 nucleotides read TGTGCCAGCAGATCACAGGGGGGGCGCTATGGCTACACCTTC.